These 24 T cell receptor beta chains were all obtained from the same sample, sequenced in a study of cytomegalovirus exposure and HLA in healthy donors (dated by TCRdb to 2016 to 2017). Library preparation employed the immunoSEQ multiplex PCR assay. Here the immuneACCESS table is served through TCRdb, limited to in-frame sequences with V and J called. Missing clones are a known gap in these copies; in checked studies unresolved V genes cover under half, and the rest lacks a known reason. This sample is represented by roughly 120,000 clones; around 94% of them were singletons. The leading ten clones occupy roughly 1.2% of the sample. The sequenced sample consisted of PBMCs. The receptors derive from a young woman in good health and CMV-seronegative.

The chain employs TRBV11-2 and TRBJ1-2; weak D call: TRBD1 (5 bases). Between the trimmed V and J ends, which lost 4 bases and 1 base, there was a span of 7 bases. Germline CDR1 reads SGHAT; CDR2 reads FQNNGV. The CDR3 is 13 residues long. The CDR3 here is CASSSTVNYGYTF. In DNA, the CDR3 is TGTGCCAGCAGCTCGACAGTTAACTATGGCTACACCTTC. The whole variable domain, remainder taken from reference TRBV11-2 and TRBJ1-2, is EAGVAQSPRYKIIEKRQSVAFWCNPISGHATLYWYQQILGQGPKLLIQFQNNGVVDDSQLPKDRFSAERLKGVDSTLKIQPAKLEDSAVYLCASSSTVNYGYTFGSGTRLTVV.

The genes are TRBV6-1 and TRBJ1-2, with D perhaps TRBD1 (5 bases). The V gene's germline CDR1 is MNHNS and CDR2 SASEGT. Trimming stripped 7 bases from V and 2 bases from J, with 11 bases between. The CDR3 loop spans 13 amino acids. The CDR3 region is CASKAGPNYGYTF. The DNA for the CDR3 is TGTGCCAGCAAGGCAGGGCCGAACTATGGCTACACCTTC.

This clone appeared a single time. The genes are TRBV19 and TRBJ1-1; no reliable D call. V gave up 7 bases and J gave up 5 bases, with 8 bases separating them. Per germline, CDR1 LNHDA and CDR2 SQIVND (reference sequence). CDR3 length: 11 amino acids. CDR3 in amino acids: CASTIGTEAFF. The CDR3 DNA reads TGTGCCAGTACCATCGGGACTGAAGCTTTCTTT.

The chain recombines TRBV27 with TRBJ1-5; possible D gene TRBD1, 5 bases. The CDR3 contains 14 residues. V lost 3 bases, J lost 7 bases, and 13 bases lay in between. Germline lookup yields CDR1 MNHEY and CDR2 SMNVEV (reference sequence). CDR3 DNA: TGTGCCAGCAGTTTTAGCGGCCGGGGCCAGCCCCAGCATTTT. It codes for CASSFSGRGQPQHF.

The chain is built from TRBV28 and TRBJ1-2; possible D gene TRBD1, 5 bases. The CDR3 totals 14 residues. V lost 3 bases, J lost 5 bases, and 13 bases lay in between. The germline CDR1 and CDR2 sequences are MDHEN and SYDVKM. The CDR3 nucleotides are TGTGCCAGCAGTTTGCAGGGTAACTCATATGGCTACACCTTC. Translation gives CASSLQGNSYGYTF.

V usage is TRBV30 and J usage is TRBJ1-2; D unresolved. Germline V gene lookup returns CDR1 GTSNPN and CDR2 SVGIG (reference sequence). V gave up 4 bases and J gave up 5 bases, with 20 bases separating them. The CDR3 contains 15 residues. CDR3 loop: CAWKWKIGGGYGYTF. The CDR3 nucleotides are TGTGCCTGGAAGTGGAAAATAGGAGGAGGATATGGCTACACCTTC.

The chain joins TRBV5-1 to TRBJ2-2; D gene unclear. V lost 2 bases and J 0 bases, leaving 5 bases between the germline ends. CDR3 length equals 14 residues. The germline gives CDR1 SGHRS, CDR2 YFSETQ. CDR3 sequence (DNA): TGCGCCAGCAGCTTAACTTCGAACACCGGGGAGCTGTTTTTT. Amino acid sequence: CASSLTSNTGELFF.

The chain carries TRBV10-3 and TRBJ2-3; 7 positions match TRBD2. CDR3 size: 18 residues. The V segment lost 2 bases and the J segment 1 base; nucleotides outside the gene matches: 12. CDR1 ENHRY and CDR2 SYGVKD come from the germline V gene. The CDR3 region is CAISEILLAGTRTDTQYF. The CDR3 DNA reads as TGTGCCATCAGTGAGATCTTGTTAGCGGGTACCCGCACAGATACGCAGTATTTT.

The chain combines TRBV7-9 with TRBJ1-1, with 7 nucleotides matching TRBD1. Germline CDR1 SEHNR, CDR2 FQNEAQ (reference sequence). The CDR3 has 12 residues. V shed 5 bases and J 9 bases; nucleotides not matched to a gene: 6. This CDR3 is CASSQTGQKAFF. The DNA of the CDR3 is TGTGCCAGCAGCCAGACAGGGCAGAAAGCTTTCTTT.

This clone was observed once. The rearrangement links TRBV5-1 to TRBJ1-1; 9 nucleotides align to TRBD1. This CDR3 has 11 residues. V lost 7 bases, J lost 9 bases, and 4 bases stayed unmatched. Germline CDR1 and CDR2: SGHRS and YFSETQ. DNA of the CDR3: TGCGCCAGCCGGGACAGGGAAAAAGCTTTCTTT. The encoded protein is CASRDREKAFF.

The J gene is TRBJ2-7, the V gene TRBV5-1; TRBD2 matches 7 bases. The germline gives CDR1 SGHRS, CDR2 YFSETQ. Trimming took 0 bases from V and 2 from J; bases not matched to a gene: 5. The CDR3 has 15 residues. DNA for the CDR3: TGCGCCAGCAGCTTGGGTCTAGCGGCAACCTACGAGCAGTACTTC. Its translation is CASSLGLAATYEQYF.

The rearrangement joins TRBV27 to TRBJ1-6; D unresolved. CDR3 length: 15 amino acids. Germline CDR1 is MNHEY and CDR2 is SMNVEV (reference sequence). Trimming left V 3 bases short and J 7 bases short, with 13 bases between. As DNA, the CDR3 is TGTGCCAGCAGTTTGACGGGTCTCCAAAATTCACCCCTCCACTTT. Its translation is CASSLTGLQNSPLHF.

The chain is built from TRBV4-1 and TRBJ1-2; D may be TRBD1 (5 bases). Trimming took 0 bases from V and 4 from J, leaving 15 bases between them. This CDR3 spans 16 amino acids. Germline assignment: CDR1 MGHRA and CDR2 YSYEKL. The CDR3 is CASSQDGRPGGYGYTF. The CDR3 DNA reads TGCGCCAGCAGCCAAGATGGGAGGCCGGGGGGCTATGGCTACACCTTC.

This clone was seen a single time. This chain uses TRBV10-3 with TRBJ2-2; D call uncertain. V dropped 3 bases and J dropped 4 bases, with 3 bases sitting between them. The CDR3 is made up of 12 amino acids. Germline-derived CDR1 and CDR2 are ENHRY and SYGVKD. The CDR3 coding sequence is TGTGCCATCAGTGATCGCACCGGGGAGCTGTTTTTT. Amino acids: CAISDRTGELFF.

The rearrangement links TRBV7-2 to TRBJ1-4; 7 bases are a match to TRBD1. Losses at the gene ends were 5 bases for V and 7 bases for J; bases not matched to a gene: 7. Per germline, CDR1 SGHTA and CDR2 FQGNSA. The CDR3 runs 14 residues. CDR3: CASSPDRRGEKLFF. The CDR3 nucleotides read TGTGCCAGCAGCCCGGACAGGCGGGGTGAAAAACTGTTTTTT.

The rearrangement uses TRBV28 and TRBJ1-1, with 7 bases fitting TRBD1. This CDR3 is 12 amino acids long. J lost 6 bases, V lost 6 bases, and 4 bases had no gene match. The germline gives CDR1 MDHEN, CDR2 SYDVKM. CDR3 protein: CASREGASEAFF. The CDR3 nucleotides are TGTGCCAGCAGGGAGGGGGCGTCTGAAGCTTTCTTT.

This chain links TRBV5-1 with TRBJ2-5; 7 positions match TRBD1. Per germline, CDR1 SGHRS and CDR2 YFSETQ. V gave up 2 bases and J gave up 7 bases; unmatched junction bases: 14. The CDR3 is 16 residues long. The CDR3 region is CASSLRTAGTVGTQYF. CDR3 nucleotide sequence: TGCGCCAGCAGCTTAAGAACTGCCGGGACAGTGGGGACCCAGTACTTC.

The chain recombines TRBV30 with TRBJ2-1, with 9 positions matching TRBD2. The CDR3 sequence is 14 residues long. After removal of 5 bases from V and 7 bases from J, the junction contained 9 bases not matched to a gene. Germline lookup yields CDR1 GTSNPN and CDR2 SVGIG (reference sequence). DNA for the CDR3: TGTGCCTGGCGTATGAGCGGGAGGAATAATGAGCAGTTCTTC. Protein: CAWRMSGRNNEQFF.

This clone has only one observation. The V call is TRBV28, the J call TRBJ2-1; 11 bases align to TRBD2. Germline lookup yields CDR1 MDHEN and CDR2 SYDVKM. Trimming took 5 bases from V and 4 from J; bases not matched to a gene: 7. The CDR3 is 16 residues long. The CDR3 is CASSPSGTSGYNEQFF. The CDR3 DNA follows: TGTGCCAGCAGTCCCTCCGGGACTAGCGGATACAATGAGCAGTTCTTC.

The CDR3 sequence is CASNTPTGAGTEAFF. CDR3 sequence (DNA): TGTGCCAGCAACACCCCGACAGGGGCCGGCACTGAAGCTTTCTTT. The chain employs TRBV28 and TRBJ1-1; the match to TRBD1 covers 8 bases. In germline, CDR1 is MDHEN, CDR2 SYDVKM. The ends lost 7 bases at V and 4 bases at J; junction bases unmatched: 11. This CDR3 spans 15 amino acids.

CDR3: CASSLGGEAFF. CDR3 DNA sequence: TGCGCCAGCAGCTTGGGAGGTGAAGCTTTCTTT. This rearrangement joins TRBV5-1 to TRBJ1-1, with D hard to call. CDR3 length: 11 residues. Germline V gene lookup returns CDR1 SGHRS and CDR2 YFSETQ. V gave up 0 bases and J gave up 7 bases, with 4 bases separating them. The full variable domain, rest sourced from reference TRBV5-1 and TRBJ1-1, is KAGVTQTPRYLIKTRGQQVTLSCSPISGHRSVSWYQQTPGQGLQFLFEYFSETQRNKGNFPGRFSGRQFSNSRSEMNVSTLELGDSALYLCASSLGGEAFFGQGTRLTVV.

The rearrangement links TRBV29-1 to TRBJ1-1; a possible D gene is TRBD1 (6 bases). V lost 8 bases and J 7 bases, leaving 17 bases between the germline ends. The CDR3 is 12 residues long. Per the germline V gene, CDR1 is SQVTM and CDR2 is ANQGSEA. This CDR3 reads CSPEDRGGEAFF. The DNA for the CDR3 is TGCAGCCCCGAGGATAGGGGGGGTGAAGCTTTCTTT. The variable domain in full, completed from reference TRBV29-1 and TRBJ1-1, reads SAVISQKPSRDICQRGTSLTIQCQVDSQVTMMFWYRQQPGQSLTLIATANQGSEATYESGFVIDKFPISRPNLTFSTLTVSNMSPEDSSIYLCSPEDRGGEAFFGQGTRLTVV.

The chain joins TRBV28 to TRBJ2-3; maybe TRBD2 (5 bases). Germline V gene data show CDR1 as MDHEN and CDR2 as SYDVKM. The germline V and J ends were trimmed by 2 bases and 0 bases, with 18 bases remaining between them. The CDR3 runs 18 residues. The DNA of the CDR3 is TGTGCCAGCAGTTTAATCCTCGTATTAGCGTCTAGCACAGATACGCAGTATTTT. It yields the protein CASSLILVLASSTDTQYF.

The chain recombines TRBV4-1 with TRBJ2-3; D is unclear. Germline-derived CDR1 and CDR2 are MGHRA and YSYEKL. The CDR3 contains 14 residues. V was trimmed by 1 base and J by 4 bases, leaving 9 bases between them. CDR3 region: CASSQGQISDTQYF. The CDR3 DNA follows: TGCGCCAGCAGCCAAGGCCAGATTTCAGATACGCAGTATTTT.